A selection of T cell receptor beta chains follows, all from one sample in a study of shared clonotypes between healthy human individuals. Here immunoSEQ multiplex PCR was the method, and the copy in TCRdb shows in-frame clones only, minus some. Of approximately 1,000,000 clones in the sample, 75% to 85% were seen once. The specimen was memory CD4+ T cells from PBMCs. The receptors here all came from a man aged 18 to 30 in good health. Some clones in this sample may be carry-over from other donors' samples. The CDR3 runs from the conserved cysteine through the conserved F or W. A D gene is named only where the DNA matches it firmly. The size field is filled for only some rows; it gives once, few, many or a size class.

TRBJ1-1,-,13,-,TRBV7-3,TGTGCCAGCAGCCGAACAGAGGGCACTGAAGCTTTCTTT,CASSRTEGTEAFF
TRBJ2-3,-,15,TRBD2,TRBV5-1,TGCGCCAGCAGCCCCCAAGCGGGAGGTACAGATACGCAGTATTTT,CASSPQAGGTDTQYF
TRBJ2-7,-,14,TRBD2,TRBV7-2,TGTGCCAGCAGCCCCCGCAGCGGGAGCTACGAGCAGTACTTC,CASSPRSGSYEQYF
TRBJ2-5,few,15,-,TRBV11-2,TGTGCCAGCAGCACAGGAGACACATACCAAGAGACCCAGTACTTC,CASSTGDTYQETQYF
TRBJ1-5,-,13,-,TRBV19,TGTGCCGGCTCTAGGGGGAGGGGTCAGCCCCAGCATTTT,CAGSRGRGQPQHF
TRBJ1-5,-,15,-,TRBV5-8,TGTGCCAGCAGCTCTTGGACGGTTAGCAATCAGCCCCAGCATTTT,CASSSWTVSNQPQHF
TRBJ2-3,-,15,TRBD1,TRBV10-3,TGTGCCATCAGTGTGGGAACAGGGGGCACAGATACGCAGTATTTT,CAISVGTGGTDTQYF
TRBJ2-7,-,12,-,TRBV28,TGTGCCACCCGGGCGATCTCCTACGAGCAGTACTTC,CATRAISYEQYF
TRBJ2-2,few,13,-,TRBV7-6,TGTGCCAGCAGCCTTCTCAACACCGGGGAGCTGTTTTTT,CASSLLNTGELFF
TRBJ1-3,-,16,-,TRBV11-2,TGTGCCAGCAGCCCGGGTTTAGTTACCTCTGGAAACACCATATATTTT,CASSPGLVTSGNTIYF
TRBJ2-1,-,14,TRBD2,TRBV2,TGTGCCAGCTCGACTAGCGGGGCCTACAATGAGCAGTTCTTC,CASSTSGAYNEQFF
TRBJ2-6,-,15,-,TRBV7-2,TGTGCCAGCAGCTTAAGGGCGGGCGGGGCCAACGTCCTGACTTTC,CASSLRAGGANVLTF
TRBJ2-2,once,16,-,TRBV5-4,TGTGCCAGCAGCTTGGACAGGGAAAAGGTGGCCGGGGAGCTGTTTTTT,CASSLDREKVAGELFF
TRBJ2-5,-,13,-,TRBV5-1,TGCGCCAGCAGGGGAGCAGGGAGAGAGACCCAGTACTTC,CASRGAGRETQYF
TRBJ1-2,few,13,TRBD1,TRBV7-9,TGTGCCAGCAGCCCCGACAGGGTTAATGGCTACACCTTC,CASSPDRVNGYTF
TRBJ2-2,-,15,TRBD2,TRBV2,TGTGCCAGCAGTGGTAGCGGGAGTCGTACCGGGGAGCTGTTTTTT,CASSGSGSRTGELFF
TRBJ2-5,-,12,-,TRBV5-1,TGCGCCAGCAGCCCCCAGGGAGAGACCCAGTACTTC,CASSPQGETQYF
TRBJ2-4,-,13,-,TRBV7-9,TGTGCCAGCGCTCGGGGCCGGGGAGACATTCAGTACTTC,CASARGRGDIQYF
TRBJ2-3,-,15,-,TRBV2,TGTGCCAGCAGCTTCCAGGGCACCCGCACAGATACGCAGTATTTT,CASSFQGTRTDTQYF
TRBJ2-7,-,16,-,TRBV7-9,TGTGCCAGCAGCTCCCCGCCGGGGACAATAGCCTACGAGCAGTACTTC,CASSSPPGTIAYEQYF
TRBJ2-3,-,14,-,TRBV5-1,TGCGCCAGCAGTTCCGACAGGAACACAGATACGCAGTATTTT,CASSSDRNTDTQYF
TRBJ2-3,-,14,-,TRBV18,TGTGCCAGCTCACCACAAGGTCTCACAGATACGCAGTATTTT,CASSPQGLTDTQYF
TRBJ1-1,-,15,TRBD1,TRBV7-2,TGTGCCAGCAGCTTAGGCGTCACAGGGGGCGCTGAAGCTTTCTTT,CASSLGVTGGAEAFF
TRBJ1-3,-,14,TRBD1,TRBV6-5,TGTGCCAGCACCGAGGACAGGAGTGGAAACACCATATATTTT,CASTEDRSGNTIYF
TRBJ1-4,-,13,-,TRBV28,TGTGCCAGCAGCCCCGCGTCAAATGAAAAACTGTTTTTT,CASSPASNEKLFF
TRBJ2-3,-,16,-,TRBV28,TGTGCCACCGCAAGAGGGGGGACTCTGAGAGCAGATACGCAGTATTTT,CATARGGTLRADTQYF
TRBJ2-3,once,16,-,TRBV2,TGTGCCAGCAGTGGCGTAAGTCTATTGCTGGCAGATACGCAGTATTTT,CASSGVSLLLADTQYF
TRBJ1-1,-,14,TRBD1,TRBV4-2,TGTGCCAGCAGCCCCGACAGGGTGGACACTGAAGCTTTCTTT,CASSPDRVDTEAFF
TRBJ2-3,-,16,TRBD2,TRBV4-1,TGCGCCAGCAGTAAGCGGGAGGGCCTCGGGACAGATACGCAGTATTTT,CASSKREGLGTDTQYF
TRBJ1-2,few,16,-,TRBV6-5,TGTGCCAGCAGTTATTTTGAGACCCCCAGTAACTATGGCTACACCTTC,CASSYFETPSNYGYTF
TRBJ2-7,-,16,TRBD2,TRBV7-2,TGTGCCAGCAGCTTAGCCCCCGGGACTAGCCTCTACGAGCAGTACTTC,CASSLAPGTSLYEQYF
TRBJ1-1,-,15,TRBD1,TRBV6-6,TGTGCCAGCAGTTACAGAGGACAGGGTGGGACTGAAGCTTTCTTT,CASSYRGQGGTEAFF
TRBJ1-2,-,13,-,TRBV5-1,TGCGCCAGCAGCTTGGATGGTCCCTATGGCTACACCTTC,CASSLDGPYGYTF
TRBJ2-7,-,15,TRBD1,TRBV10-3,TGTGCCATCAGCCCGGGACAGGGAAGATCGGGCGAGCAGTACTTC,CAISPGQGRSGEQYF
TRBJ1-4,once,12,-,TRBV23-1,TGCGCCAGCAAAAGGGGGAGCGAAAAACTGTTTTTT,CASKRGSEKLFF
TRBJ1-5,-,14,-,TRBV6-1,TGTGCCAGCAGTGGCAGGGGATGGAGCCAGCCCCAGCATTTT,CASSGRGWSQPQHF
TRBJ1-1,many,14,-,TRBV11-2,TGTGCCAGCAGCACCACTCAGAGGGACACTGAAGCTTTCTTT,CASSTTQRDTEAFF
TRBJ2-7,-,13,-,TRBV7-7,TGTGCCAGCAGCCCGACGGGGACCTACGAGCAGTACTTC,CASSPTGTYEQYF
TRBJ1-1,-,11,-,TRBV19,TGTGCCAGTAGTATTTATAGTGGAGCTTTCTTT,CASSIYSGAFF
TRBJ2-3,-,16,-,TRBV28,TGTGCCAGCAGCGATTCGGGACTCTTCCCAGCAGATACGCAGTATTTT,CASSDSGLFPADTQYF
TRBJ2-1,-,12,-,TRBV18,TGTGCCAGCTCACCAAGCTGGGAAGAGCAGTTCTTC,CASSPSWEEQFF
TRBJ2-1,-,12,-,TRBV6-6,TGTGCCAGCAGTTACAGGGCGAATGAGCAGTTCTTC,CASSYRANEQFF
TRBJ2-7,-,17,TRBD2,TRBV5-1,TGCGCCAGCAGCTTGGACTCCGGGACTAGCAGAACCTACGAGCAGTACTTC,CASSLDSGTSRTYEQYF
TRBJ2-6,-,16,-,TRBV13,TGTGCCAGCAGCTTAGGACAGGGAACTGGGGCCAACGTCCTGACTTTC,CASSLGQGTGANVLTF
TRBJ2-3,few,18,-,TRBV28,TGTGCCAGCACACCTCAGCAGGGCAGGCCCTTCCCCACAGATACGCAGTATTTT,CASTPQQGRPFPTDTQYF
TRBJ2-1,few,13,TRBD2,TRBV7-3,TGTGCCAGCACTAGCGGGACCGACAATGAGCAGTTCTTC,CASTSGTDNEQFF
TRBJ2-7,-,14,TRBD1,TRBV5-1,TGCGCCAGCAGCGCGGGACAGGGGAACTACGAGCAGTACTTC,CASSAGQGNYEQYF
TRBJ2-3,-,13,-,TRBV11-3,TGTGCCAGCAGCTTAGTACCCACAGATACGCAGTATTTT,CASSLVPTDTQYF
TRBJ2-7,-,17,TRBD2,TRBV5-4,TGTGCCAGCAGCTTCCTAGCGGGAGGCCTTAGGAGTAGCGAGCAGTACTTC,CASSFLAGGLRSSEQYF
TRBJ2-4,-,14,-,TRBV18,TGTGCCAGCTCACCCCAGGGTTCCAAAAACATTCAGTACTTC,CASSPQGSKNIQYF
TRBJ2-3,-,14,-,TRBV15,TGTGCCACCAGTTTAAGGCTAGACACAGATACGCAGTATTTT,CATSLRLDTDTQYF
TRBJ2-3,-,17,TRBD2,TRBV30,TGTGCCTGGATCCTCGGCGGGAGACACCGTAGCACAGATACGCAGTATTTT,CAWILGGRHRSTDTQYF
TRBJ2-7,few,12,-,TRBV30,TGTGCCTTCCCACGGGACCCCTACGAGCAGTACTTC,CAFPRDPYEQYF
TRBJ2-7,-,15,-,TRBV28,TGTGCCAGCAGTTTTGTTGGTTCTAGCTCCTACGAGCAGTACTTC,CASSFVGSSSYEQYF
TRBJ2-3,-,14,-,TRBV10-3,TGTGCCATCAGTGAACTGAGTAACACAGATACGCAGTATTTT,CAISELSNTDTQYF
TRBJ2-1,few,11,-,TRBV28,TGTGCCAGCAGTTTATATGGTGAGCAGTTCTTC,CASSLYGEQFF
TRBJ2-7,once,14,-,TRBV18,TGTGCCGCATGTCCAGGGGCCACTTCCTACGAGCAGTACTTC,CAACPGATSYEQYF
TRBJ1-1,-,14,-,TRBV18,TGTGCCAGCTCACCAGGCTCAATGAACACTGAAGCTTTCTTT,CASSPGSMNTEAFF